This T cell receptor (beta chain) was sequenced for a study of cytomegalovirus exposure and HLA in healthy donors. The V end was cut by 7 bases, the J end by 0 bases, with 17 bases between. Germline loops: CDR1 SQVTM, CDR2 ANQGSEA. The CDR3 contains 15 residues. Comment on this clone: Its antigen is unidentified.

General study points: Later analysis placed DRB1 highest and HLA-C lowest in TCR association rates, which differed by HLA locus. Overall, some 160 TCR beta chains were annotated as cytomegalovirus-associated. Among TCR sequences, most were rare, though some public TCRs appeared in many donors.

Researchers ran the PCR with 60 Vbeta and 13 Jbeta primers. Profiling relied on immunoSEQ multiplex PCR, and the TCRdb table lists in-frame clones only, not all of them. The sample contains approximately 54,000 clones, roughly 85% of which appear only once. What was sequenced was PBMCs. This sequence was found in a woman aged 18-29 years in good health and CMV-seronegative. The chain carries TRBV29-1 and TRBJ2-3; the D gene is possibly TRBD1 (5 bases). The CDR3 nucleotides read TGCAGCGCCCTACCGACAGCTTCTAGCACAGATACGCAGTATTTT. This gives the protein CSALPTASSTDTQYF.